Following are 14 T cell receptor beta chains from one sample sequenced in a study of T-cell reconstitution after alpha-beta-depleted transplantation in children. Construction of the TCRbeta library involved unique molecular identifiers. TCRdb re-called the PCR reads through MiXCR, storing one row per CDR3 protein. The table records hundreds of thousands of distinct CDR3 sequences, 18% of them present only once. The source material was PBMCs from the stem cell graft donor, sampled from the stem cell graft. The receptor set was obtained from a human donor who donated a stem cell graft to a child with acute lymphoblastic leukemia.

J is TRBJ2-1 and V is TRBV20-1; D perhaps matches TRBD2 (5 bases). Trimming shortened V by 3 bases and J by 0 bases, and 15 bases separated the two germline ends. From germline, CDR1 is DFQATT and CDR2 SNEGSKA (reference sequence). This CDR3 spans 16 amino acids. The CDR3 DNA reads TGCAGTGCTAGGCGCTTAGCGTCAGGCTCCTACAATGAGCAGTTCTTC. This encodes CSARRLASGSYNEQFF.

The CDR3: CATLTVGPDTQYF. CDR3 coding DNA: TGTGCCACTCTCACAGTGGGTCCGGATACGCAGTATTTT. V is TRBV6-1 and J is TRBJ2-3, with unresolved D. In germline, CDR1 is MNHNS, CDR2 SASEGT. There are 13 residues in the CDR3. The V end was cut by 10 bases, the J end by 6 bases, with 17 bases between.

The chain combines TRBV20-1 with TRBJ2-1, with D perhaps matching TRBD2 (6 bases). CDR3 size: 14 residues. CDR1 DFQATT and CDR2 SNEGSKA come from the germline V gene (reference sequence). V lost 6 bases and J lost 0, with 12 bases in between. Here the CDR3 reads CSAAGGISYNEQFF. The CDR3 region has the DNA TGCAGTGCAGCGGGCGGAATCTCCTACAATGAGCAGTTCTTC.

The chain has TRBV20-1 and TRBJ2-7; either TRBD1 or TRBD2 may supply D (5 bases each). There are 17 residues in the CDR3. Germline CDR1 and CDR2: DFQATT and SNEGSKA (reference sequence). Trimming shortened V by 2 bases and J by 0 bases, and 20 bases separated the two germline ends. CDR3 loop: CSARSQGSGRLSYEQYF. The CDR3 DNA sequence: TGCAGTGCTAGATCTCAGGGCAGCGGTCGACTCTCCTACGAGCAGTACTTC.

CDR3 in DNA: TGCAGTGCGACTAAACCGGGACCTGAACCCTACGAGCAGTACTTC. This gives the protein CSATKPGPEPYEQYF. The V call is TRBV20-1, the J call TRBJ2-7; D possibly uses TRBD1 or TRBD2 (5 bases each). Germline V CDR1 and CDR2: DFQATT, SNEGSKA (reference sequence). CDR3 size: 15 residues. V shed 6 bases and J shed 2 bases, with 20 bases lying between them.

The chain combines TRBV9 with TRBJ2-7; the D is unclear. Germline values: CDR1 SGDLS, CDR2 YYNGEE. The CDR3 consists of 14 residues. V dropped 0 bases and J dropped 0 bases, with 7 bases sitting between them. As DNA, the CDR3 is TGTGCCAGCAGCGTAGTCTCAACCTCCTACGAGCAGTACTTC. The encoded protein is CASSVVSTSYEQYF.

This rearrangement joins TRBV7-2 to TRBJ2-3, with TRBD2 matching over 13 bases. Germline loops: CDR1 SGHTA, CDR2 FQGNSA. The CDR3 covers 17 residues. The ends lost 5 bases at V and 4 bases at J; junction bases unmatched: 9. The chain's CDR3 is CASSTSGRASKADTQYF. CDR3 bases: TGTGCCAGCAGCACTAGCGGGAGGGCCTCAAAGGCAGATACGCAGTATTTT.

This chain uses TRBV20-1 with TRBJ1-2; 7 nucleotides align to TRBD1. V gave up 0 bases and J gave up 8 bases; unmatched junction bases: 9. The CDR3 totals 14 residues. Looked up from germline, CDR1 is DFQATT and CDR2 is SNEGSKA (reference sequence). This CDR3 is CSAREGGRVYGYTF. As DNA, the CDR3 is TGCAGTGCTAGAGAAGGGGGCCGGGTCTACGGCTACACCTTC.

On this clonotype: The germline gene is not matched at one end of the junction; a read error may be the cause. The chain couples TRBV5-1 to TRBJ2-2; TRBD2 might be the D (6 bases). CDR1 and CDR2 (germline): SGHRS, YFSETQ. The CDR3 loop spans 11 amino acids. The CDR3 coding sequence is TGCGCCAGCAGCTTGGGGCCGGGACTGATTTTT. It codes for CASSLGPGLIF.

This clonotype was counted between two and nine times. The chain joins TRBV7-9 to TRBJ1-1; TRBD1 matches at 10 bases. The V and J ends lost 6 bases and 6 bases, in that order; junction bases with no gene match: 7. This CDR3 comprises 14 residues. Germline V lookup: CDR1 SEHNR, CDR2 FQNEAQ (reference sequence). The CDR3 sequence: CASREIGQGAEAFF. The CDR3 DNA reads TGTGCCAGCAGGGAAATCGGACAGGGGGCTGAAGCTTTCTTT.

The chain carries TRBV29-1 and TRBJ2-1; the D gene could be TRBD1 or TRBD2 (5 bases each). V lost 6 bases and J lost 2, with 14 bases in between. Germline V gene data show CDR1 as SQVTM and CDR2 as ANQGSEA. The CDR3 totals 14 residues. Here the CDR3 reads CSVEGLETYNEQFF. Here the CDR3 DNA reads TGCAGCGTAGAGGGGCTGGAGACCTACAATGAGCAGTTCTTC.

This clonotype turned up a few times. V usage is TRBV7-9 and J usage is TRBJ1-4, with no clear D. V lost 2 bases, J lost 8 bases, and 12 bases lay in between. Germline CDR1 reads SEHNR; CDR2 reads FQNEAQ (reference sequence). There are 14 residues in the CDR3. The DNA for the CDR3 is TGTGCCAGCAGCTTAATCTCCCAAGGAGAAAAACTGTTTTTT. This translates into CASSLISQGEKLFF.

V gene TRBV12-3 or TRBV12-4 combines with J gene TRBJ1-2; the match to TRBD1 covers 10 bases. V dropped 6 bases and J dropped 4; count of bases not matched to a gene: 11. CDR3 length: 16 residues. The chain's CDR3 is CASRTRTGQGSYGYTF. CDR3 DNA: TGTGCCAGCAGAACTCGTACGGGACAGGGGAGCTATGGCTACACCTTC.

The CDR3 is CASSVSSSTVLVYEQYF. The CDR3 coding sequence is TGTGCCAGCAGCGTATCATCATCGACAGTGCTGGTGTACGAGCAGTACTTC. V gene TRBV2 combines with J gene TRBJ2-7; possible D gene TRBD1, 5 bases. V lost 6 bases and J lost 4, with 25 bases in between. The CDR3 totals 17 residues. Germline lookup yields CDR1 SNHLY and CDR2 FYNNEI.